This T cell receptor (beta chain) is from a study of vaccination and CD4 T cells after COVID-19. Study-wide background: Investigators took post-vaccine samples a median roughly 72 days after dose two, within a range of 14 to 241. Cultures designated as controls were supplied with a CEFX pool, an HIV-1 Nef pool, or no peptide. Study outcomes and limitations: Convalescent patients displayed a median around 88% of reactive clones emerging only post-vaccination.

The CDR3 is made up of 14 amino acids. After removal of 8 bases from V and 4 bases from J, the junction contained 8 bases not matched to a gene. Sequencing of DNA taken from cultured CD4+ T cells relied on the Oncomine TCR Beta short-read assay. TCRdb processed the PCR reads anew with MiXCR; each CDR3 protein has one entry. The sample carries fewer than 8,500 distinct CDR3 sequences, about 45% recorded once. In regard to this clonotype: Its antigen is unknown.

As to treatment: roughly 10-day PBMC culture with coronavirus spike peptide pools or control peptides (ViraFEST assay). Ahead of the COVID-19 pandemic (2011-2018), the CD4+ T cells of the unexposed donor were collected. The clonotype comes from a human donor in good health. This chain links TRBV12-3 or TRBV12-4 with TRBJ2-3, with TRBD1 matching over 8 bases. The sequenced sample was CD4+ T cells from blood, cultured in vitro. CDR3 DNA sequence: TGTGCCAGCTGGGCGACAGGGGAGGCAGATACGCAGTATTTT. It is translated as CASWATGEADTQYF.